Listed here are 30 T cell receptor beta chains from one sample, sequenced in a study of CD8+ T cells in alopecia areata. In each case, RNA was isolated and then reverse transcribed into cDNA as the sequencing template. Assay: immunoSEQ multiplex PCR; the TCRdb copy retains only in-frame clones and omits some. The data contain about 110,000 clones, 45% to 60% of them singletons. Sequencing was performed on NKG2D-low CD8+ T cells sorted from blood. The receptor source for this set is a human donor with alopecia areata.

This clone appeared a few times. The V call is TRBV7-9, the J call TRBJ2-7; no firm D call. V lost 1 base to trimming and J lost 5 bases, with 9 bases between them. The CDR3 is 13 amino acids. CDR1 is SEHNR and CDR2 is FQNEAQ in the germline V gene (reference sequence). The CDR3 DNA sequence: TGTGCCAGCAGCTTAGGTTTGAGCGACGAGCAGTACTTC. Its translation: CASSLGLSDEQYF. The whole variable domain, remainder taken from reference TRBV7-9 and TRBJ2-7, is DTGVSQNPRHKITKRGQNVTFRCDPISEHNRLYWYRQTLGQGPEFLTYFQNEAQLEKSRLLSDRFSAERPKGSFSTLEIQRTEQGDSAMYLCASSLGLSDEQYFGPGTRLTVT.

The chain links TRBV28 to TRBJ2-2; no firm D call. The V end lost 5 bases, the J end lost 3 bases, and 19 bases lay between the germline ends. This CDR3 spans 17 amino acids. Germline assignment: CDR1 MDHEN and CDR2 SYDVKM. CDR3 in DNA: TGTGCCAGCAGTCTACCCAACCCCGACTCGTACACCGGGGAGCTGTTTTTT. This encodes CASSLPNPDSYTGELFF.

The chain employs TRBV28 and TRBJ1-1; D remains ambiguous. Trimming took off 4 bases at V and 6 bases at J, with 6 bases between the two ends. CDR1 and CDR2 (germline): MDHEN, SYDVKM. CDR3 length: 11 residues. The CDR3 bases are TGTGCCAGCAGTTCCACCCCTGAAGCTTTCTTT. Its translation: CASSSTPEAFF.

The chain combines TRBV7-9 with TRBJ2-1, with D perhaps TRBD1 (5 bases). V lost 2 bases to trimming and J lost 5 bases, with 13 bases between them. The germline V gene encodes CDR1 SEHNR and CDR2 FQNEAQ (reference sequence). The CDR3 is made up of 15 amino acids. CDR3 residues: CASSLRLGLDNEQFF. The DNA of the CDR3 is TGTGCCAGCAGCTTAAGATTGGGGCTAGACAATGAGCAGTTCTTC. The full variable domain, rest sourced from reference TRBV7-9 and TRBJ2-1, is DTGVSQNPRHKITKRGQNVTFRCDPISEHNRLYWYRQTLGQGPEFLTYFQNEAQLEKSRLLSDRFSAERPKGSFSTLEIQRTEQGDSAMYLCASSLRLGLDNEQFFGPGTRLTVL.

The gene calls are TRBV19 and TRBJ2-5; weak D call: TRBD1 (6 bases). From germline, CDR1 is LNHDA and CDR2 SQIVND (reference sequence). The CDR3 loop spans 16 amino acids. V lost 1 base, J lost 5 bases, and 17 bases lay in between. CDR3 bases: TGTGCCAGTAGTATAGGGACAGAAACTTTAGGGGAGACCCAGTACTTC. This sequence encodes CASSIGTETLGETQYF.

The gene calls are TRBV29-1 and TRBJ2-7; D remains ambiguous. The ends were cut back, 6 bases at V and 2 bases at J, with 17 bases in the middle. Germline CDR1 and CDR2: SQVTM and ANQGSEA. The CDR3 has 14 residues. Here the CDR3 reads CSVKYAQKPYEQYF. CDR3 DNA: TGCAGCGTGAAGTACGCCCAGAAGCCCTACGAGCAGTACTTC.

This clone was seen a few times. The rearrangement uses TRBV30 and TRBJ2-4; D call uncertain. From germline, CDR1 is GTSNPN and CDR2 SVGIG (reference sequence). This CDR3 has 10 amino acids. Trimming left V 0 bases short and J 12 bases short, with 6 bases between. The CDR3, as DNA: TGTGCCTGGAGTGTACATGATCAGTACTTC. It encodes CAWSVHDQYF.

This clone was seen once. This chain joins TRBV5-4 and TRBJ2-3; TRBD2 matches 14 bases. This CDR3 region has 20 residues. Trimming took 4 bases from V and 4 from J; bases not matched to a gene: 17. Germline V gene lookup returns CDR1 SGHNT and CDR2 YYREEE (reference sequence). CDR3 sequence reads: CASSPYSGTSGRFWADTQYF. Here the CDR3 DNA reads TGTGCCAGCAGCCCCTACTCCGGGACTAGCGGGAGATTTTGGGCAGATACGCAGTATTTT.

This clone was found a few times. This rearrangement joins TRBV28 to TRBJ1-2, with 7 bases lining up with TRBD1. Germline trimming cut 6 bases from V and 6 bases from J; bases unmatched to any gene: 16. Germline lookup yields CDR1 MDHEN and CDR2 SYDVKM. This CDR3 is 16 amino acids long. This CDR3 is CASSPDPLTGRDGYTF. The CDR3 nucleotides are TGTGCCAGCAGCCCAGACCCGTTGACAGGGAGGGATGGCTACACCTTC.

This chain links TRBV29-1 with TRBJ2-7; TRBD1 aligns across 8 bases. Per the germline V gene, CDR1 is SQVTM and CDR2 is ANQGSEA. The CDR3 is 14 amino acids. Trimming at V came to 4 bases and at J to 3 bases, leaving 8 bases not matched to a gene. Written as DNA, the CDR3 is TGCAGCGTTGTCCCCACCGGACAGGGCTACGAGCAGTACTTC. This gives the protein CSVVPTGQGYEQYF.

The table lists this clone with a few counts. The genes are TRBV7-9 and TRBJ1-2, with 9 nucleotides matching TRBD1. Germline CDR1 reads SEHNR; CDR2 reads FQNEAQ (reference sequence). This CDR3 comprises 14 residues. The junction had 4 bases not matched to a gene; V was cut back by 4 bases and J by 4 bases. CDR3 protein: CASSWDRDPYGYTF. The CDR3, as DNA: TGTGCCAGCAGCTGGGACAGGGATCCCTATGGCTACACCTTC.

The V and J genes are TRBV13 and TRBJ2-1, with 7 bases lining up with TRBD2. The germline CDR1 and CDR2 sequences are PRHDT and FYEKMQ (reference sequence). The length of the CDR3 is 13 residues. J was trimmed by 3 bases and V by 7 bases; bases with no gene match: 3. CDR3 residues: CASTKRGYNEQFF. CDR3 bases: TGTGCCAGCACTAAGCGGGGCTACAATGAGCAGTTCTTC.

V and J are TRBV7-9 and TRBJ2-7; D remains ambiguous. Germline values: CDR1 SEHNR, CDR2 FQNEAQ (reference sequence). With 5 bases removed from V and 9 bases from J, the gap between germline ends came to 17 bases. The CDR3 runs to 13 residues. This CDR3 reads CASSQDHEDGQYF. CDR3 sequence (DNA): TGTGCCAGCAGCCAAGATCACGAGGACGGGCAGTACTTC.

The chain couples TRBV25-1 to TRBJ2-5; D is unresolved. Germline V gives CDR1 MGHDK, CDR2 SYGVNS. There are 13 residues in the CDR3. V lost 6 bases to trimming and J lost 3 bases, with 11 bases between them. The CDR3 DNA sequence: TGTGCCAGCAGATGGAGAGGAGAAGAGACCCAGTACTTC. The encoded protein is CASRWRGEETQYF.

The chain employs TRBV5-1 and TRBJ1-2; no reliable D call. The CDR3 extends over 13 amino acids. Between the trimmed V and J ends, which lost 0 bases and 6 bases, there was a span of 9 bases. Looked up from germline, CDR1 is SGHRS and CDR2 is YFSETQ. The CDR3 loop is CASSLEQMDGYTF. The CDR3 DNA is TGCGCCAGCAGCTTGGAACAGATGGATGGCTACACCTTC.

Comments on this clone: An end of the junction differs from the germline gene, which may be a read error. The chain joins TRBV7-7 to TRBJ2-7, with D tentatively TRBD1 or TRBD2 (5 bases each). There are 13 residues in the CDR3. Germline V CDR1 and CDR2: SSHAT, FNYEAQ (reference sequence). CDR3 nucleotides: TGTGCTAGCAGCTCCGGGACGTCCTACGAGCAGTACTTC. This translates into CASSSGTSYEQYF.

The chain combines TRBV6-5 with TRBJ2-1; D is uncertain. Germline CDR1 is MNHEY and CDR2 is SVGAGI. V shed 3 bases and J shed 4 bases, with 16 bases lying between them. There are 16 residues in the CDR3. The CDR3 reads CASSYISSRNYNEQFF. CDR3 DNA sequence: TGTGCCAGCAGTTATATTAGCAGTCGAAATTACAATGAGCAGTTCTTC.

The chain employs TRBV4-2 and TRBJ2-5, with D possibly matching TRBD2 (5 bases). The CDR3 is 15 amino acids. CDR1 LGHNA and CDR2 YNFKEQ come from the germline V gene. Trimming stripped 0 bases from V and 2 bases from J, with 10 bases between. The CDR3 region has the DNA TGTGCCAGCAGCCAAGATCCAGAGCGGCAAGAGACCCAGTACTTC. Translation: CASSQDPERQETQYF.

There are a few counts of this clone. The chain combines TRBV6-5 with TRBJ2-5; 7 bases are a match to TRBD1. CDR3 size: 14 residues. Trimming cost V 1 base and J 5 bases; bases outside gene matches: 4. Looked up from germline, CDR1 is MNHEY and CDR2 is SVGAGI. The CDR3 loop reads CASSYFGQDETQYF. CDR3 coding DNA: TGTGCCAGCAGTTACTTCGGACAGGATGAGACCCAGTACTTC.

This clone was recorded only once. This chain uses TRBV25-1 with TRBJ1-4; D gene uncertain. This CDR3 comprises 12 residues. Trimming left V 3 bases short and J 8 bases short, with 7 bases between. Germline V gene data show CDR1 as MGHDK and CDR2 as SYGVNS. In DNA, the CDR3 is TGTGCCAGCAGTGATTTGAGGGAAAAACTGTTTTTT. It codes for CASSDLREKLFF. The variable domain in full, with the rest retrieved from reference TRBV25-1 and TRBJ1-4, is EADIYQTPRYLVIGTGKKITLECSQTMGHDKMYWYQQDPGMELHLIHYSYGVNSTEKGDLSSESTVSRIRTEHFPLTLESARPSHTSQYLCASSDLREKLFFGSGTQLSVL.

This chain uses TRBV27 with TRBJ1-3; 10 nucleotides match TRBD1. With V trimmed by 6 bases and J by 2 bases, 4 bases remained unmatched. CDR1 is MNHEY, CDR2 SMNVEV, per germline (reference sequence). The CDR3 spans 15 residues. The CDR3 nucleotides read TGTGCCAGCAGATCGGGGACAGGGGCTGGAAACACCATATATTTT. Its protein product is CASRSGTGAGNTIYF.

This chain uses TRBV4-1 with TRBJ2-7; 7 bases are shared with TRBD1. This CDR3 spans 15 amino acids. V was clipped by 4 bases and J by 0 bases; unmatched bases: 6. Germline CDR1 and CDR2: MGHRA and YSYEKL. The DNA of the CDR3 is TGCGCCAGCAGCCCTACTTGGGACAGCTCCTACGAGCAGTACTTC. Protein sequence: CASSPTWDSSYEQYF.

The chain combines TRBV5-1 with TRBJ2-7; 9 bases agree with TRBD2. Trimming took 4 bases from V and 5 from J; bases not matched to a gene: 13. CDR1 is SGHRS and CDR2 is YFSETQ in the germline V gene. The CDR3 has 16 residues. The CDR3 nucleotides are TGCGCCAGCAGCCAGTGGGATAGCGGGAGCGGGGACGAGCAGTACTTC. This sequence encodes CASSQWDSGSGDEQYF.

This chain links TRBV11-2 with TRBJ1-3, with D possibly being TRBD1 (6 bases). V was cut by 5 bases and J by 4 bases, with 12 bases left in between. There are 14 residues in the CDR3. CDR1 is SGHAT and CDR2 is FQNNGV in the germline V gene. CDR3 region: CASSQDRRGNTIYF. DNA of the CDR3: TGTGCCAGCAGCCAAGACAGGCGGGGAAACACCATATATTTT.

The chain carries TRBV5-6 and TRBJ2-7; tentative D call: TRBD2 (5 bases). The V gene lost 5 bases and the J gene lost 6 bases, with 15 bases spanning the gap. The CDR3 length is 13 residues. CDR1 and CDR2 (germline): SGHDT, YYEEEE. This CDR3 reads CASSYGISGEQYF. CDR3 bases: TGTGCCAGCAGTTACGGGATTTCTGGCGAGCAGTACTTC.

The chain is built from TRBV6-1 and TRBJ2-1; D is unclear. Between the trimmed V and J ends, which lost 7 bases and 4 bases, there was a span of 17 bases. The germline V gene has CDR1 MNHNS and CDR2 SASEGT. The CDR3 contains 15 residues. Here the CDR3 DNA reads TGTGCCAGCACCCCGCGTGCCCGAAGGTACAATGAGCAGTTCTTC. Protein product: CASTPRARRYNEQFF.

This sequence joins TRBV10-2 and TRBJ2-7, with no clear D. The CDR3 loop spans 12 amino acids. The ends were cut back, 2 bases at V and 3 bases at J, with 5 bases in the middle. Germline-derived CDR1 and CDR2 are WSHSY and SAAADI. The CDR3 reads CASSETVYEQYF. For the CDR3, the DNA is TGCGCCAGCAGTGAGACAGTCTACGAGCAGTACTTC.

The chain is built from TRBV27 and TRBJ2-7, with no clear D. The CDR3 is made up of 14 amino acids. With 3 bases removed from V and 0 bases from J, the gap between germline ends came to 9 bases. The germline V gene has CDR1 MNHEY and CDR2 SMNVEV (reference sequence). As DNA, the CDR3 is TGTGCCAGCAGTTTTGGATCGGCCTCCTACGAGCAGTACTTC. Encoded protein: CASSFGSASYEQYF.

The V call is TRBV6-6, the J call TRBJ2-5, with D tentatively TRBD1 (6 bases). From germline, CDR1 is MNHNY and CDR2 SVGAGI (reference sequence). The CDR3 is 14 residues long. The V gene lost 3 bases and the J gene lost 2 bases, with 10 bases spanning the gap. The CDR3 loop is CASSYAGTQETQYF. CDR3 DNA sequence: TGTGCCAGCAGTTATGCCGGGACACAAGAGACCCAGTACTTC.

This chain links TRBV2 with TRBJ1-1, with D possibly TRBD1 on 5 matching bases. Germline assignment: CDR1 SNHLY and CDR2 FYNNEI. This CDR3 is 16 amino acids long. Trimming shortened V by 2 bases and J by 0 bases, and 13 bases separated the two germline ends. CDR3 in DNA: TGTGCCAGCAGTGAAATCCGGGGGGAGGTGAACACTGAAGCTTTCTTT. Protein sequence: CASSEIRGEVNTEAFF.